These 24 T cell receptor beta chains originate from one sample sequenced in a study of T cell clonotyping in hematopoietic cell transplantation. Using immunoSEQ multiplex PCR, the repertoire was profiled, and TCRdb retains in-frame clones only, with some absent. Among 10,000 to 15,000 clones listed, around nine tenths were seen once. The source material was PBMCs, sampled 100 days after allogeneic stem cell transplant. Source of these receptors: a female patient aged 50-60 years who had an allogeneic stem cell transplant from an unrelated donor, so the T cells may come from the graft donor. Some clones in this sample may be carry-over from other donors' samples.

The V call is TRBV4-2, the J call TRBJ2-7, with TRBD2 identical over 9 bases. J lost 3 bases, V lost 0 bases, and 6 bases had no gene match. There are 16 residues in the CDR3. CDR1 is LGHNA, CDR2 YNFKEQ, per germline. This CDR3 reads CASSQEGGRALYEQYF. Written as DNA, the CDR3 is TGTGCCAGCAGCCAAGAAGGCGGGAGGGCCCTCTACGAGCAGTACTTC.

The chain employs TRBV15 and TRBJ2-7, with D perhaps TRBD1 (5 bases). The CDR3 spans 14 residues. Germline V gene sequence: CDR1 LNHNV, CDR2 YYDKDF (reference sequence). The V end lost 1 base, the J end lost 2 bases, and 9 bases lay between the germline ends. Here the CDR3 DNA reads TGTGCCACCAGCAGAGGACAAGGGGCCTACGAGCAGTACTTC. This sequence encodes CATSRGQGAYEQYF.

The chain has TRBV2 and TRBJ1-5; TRBD1 agrees at 7 bases. The length of the CDR3 is 15 residues. CDR1 is SNHLY and CDR2 is FYNNEI in the germline V gene. V was clipped by 5 bases and J by 0 bases; unmatched bases: 4. The CDR3 spells CASSLNRGSNQPQHF. DNA for the CDR3: TGTGCCAGCAGTTTAAACAGGGGTAGCAATCAGCCCCAGCATTTT.

The chain joins TRBV7-8 to TRBJ2-7, with D unclear. V lost 4 bases and J lost 6, with 7 bases in between. CDR3 size: 11 residues. The V gene's germline CDR1 is SGHVS and CDR2 FQNEAQ. CDR3 loop: CASSSSTEQYF. The DNA of the CDR3 is TGTGCCAGCAGCTCAAGTACCGAGCAGTACTTC.

The rearrangement links TRBV10-3 to TRBJ1-6, with a tentative D call TRBD1 (6 bases). The CDR3 has 15 amino acids. Trimming stripped 6 bases from V and 2 bases from J, with 11 bases between. Germline lookup yields CDR1 ENHRY and CDR2 SYGVKD. The DNA for the CDR3 is TGTGCCATCAGAACAGGGAGCCCCTATAATTCACCCCTCCACTTT. Its translation: CAIRTGSPYNSPLHF.

This chain uses TRBV7-2 with TRBJ2-5; possible D gene TRBD2, 6 bases. This CDR3 region has 15 residues. The V end was cut by 5 bases, the J end by 5 bases, with 18 bases between. Looked up from germline, CDR1 is SGHTA and CDR2 is FQGNSA. CDR3 protein: CASSTGWRGPETQYF. The CDR3 DNA reads as TGTGCCAGCAGCACCGGGTGGCGGGGTCCGGAGACCCAGTACTTC.

The chain employs TRBV5-4 and TRBJ2-2; 9 nucleotides agree with TRBD1. With 4 bases clipped from V and 4 bases from J, the junction kept 8 bases outside the gene matches. CDR1 and CDR2 from the germline V gene are SGHNT and YYREEE (reference sequence). This CDR3 comprises 16 residues. The CDR3 region is CASSPGTGTSTGELFF. The CDR3 region has the DNA TGTGCCAGCAGCCCGGGGACAGGGACCAGCACCGGGGAGCTGTTTTTT.

V is TRBV28 and J is TRBJ2-1; 10 nucleotides agree with TRBD2. The V segment lost 7 bases and the J segment 7 bases; nucleotides outside the gene matches: 16. Germline values: CDR1 MDHEN, CDR2 SYDVKM. CDR3 size: 17 residues. CDR3 in DNA: TGTGCCAGCATCGTGGGGTGGTCTAGCGGGAGTATGAATGAGCAGTTCTTC. Translated: CASIVGWSSGSMNEQFF. The full variable domain, its missing parts supplied by reference TRBV28 and TRBJ2-1, is DVKVTQSSRYLVKRTGEKVFLECVQDMDHENMFWYRQDPGLGLRLIYFSYDVKMKEKGDIPEGYSVSREKKERFSLILESASTNQTSMYLCASIVGWSSGSMNEQFFGPGTRLTVL.

V and J are TRBV29-1 and TRBJ1-2; D call uncertain. V lost 8 bases, J lost 9 bases, and 19 bases lay in between. Germline V gene sequence: CDR1 SQVTM, CDR2 ANQGSEA. The CDR3 length is 12 residues. The CDR3 sequence is CSPRALIRSYTF. The CDR3 DNA sequence: TGCAGCCCGAGGGCCCTTATTCGAAGCTACACCTTC.

The gene calls are TRBV7-2 and TRBJ1-5, with D unresolved. Trimming took off 1 base at V and 1 base at J, with 8 bases between the two ends. This CDR3 spans 15 amino acids. CDR1 is SGHTA, CDR2 FQGNSA, per germline. The CDR3: CASSLVPRSNQPQHF. Here the CDR3 DNA reads TGTGCCAGCAGCTTAGTCCCTCGGAGCAATCAGCCCCAGCATTTT.

The chain carries TRBV7-2 and TRBJ1-5; maybe TRBD1 (5 bases). Germline loops: CDR1 SGHTA, CDR2 FQGNSA. The CDR3 is made up of 17 amino acids. Between the trimmed V and J ends, which lost 2 bases and 0 bases, there was a span of 14 bases. The chain's CDR3 is CASSLLPTENSNQPQHF. DNA of the CDR3: TGTGCCAGCAGCTTACTACCGACAGAAAATAGCAATCAGCCCCAGCATTTT.

The chain has TRBV7-3 and TRBJ2-1, with TRBD2 identical over 12 bases. Germline loops: CDR1 SGHTA, CDR2 FQGTGA. The CDR3 is 19 amino acids. The V and J ends lost 1 base and 5 bases, in that order; junction bases with no gene match: 12. CDR3 DNA: TGTGCCAGCAGCTTAAGTCGGCGACTAGCGGGAGATCCTCACAATGAGCAGTTCTTC. Translating it yields CASSLSRRLAGDPHNEQFF.

The chain carries TRBV5-5 and TRBJ2-7; TRBD1 is a possible D gene (6 bases). The CDR3 has 15 amino acids. Looked up from germline, CDR1 is SGHKS and CDR2 is YYEKEE (reference sequence). The V end lost 7 bases, the J end lost 5 bases, and 22 bases lay between the germline ends. The CDR3 DNA is TGTGCCAGCTCGCCACAGGGTCAGTTGGGAAACGAGCAGTACTTC. This translates into CASSPQGQLGNEQYF.

The J gene is TRBJ2-7, the V gene TRBV27; D may be TRBD2 (5 bases). The V and J ends lost 3 bases and 2 bases respectively, with 14 bases between them. CDR1 and CDR2 (germline): MNHEY, SMNVEV (reference sequence). The length of the CDR3 is 15 residues. In DNA form, the CDR3 reads TGTGCCAGCAGTTTTGGGCGGGCAAACGCCTACGAGCAGTACTTC. Its protein is CASSFGRANAYEQYF.

CDR3 in DNA: TGTGCCAGCAGCTTGGCTGGGACTAGCGGACTTCTTTCGGGCTACGAGCAGTACTTC. Residues: CASSLAGTSGLLSGYEQYF. The rearrangement uses TRBV5-6 and TRBJ2-7; 11 nucleotides agree with TRBD2. The germline V gene has CDR1 SGHDT and CDR2 YYEEEE. The CDR3 contains 19 residues. V was pared by 0 bases and J by 3 bases, with 14 bases of the junction left unmatched.

The V gene is TRBV11-2, the J gene TRBJ2-7; no definite D call. The CDR3 runs to 14 residues. The V gene's germline CDR1 is SGHAT and CDR2 FQNNGV. Trimming took off 0 bases at V and 7 bases at J, with 13 bases between the two ends. The CDR3 DNA reads TGTGCCAGCAGCTTAGATCCCGGACGAGGTGAGCAGTACTTC. It is translated as CASSLDPGRGEQYF.

The rearrangement joins TRBV18 to TRBJ2-1; 9 nucleotides match TRBD2. This CDR3 is built from 16 residues. Losses at the gene ends were 2 bases for V and 6 bases for J; bases not matched to a gene: 8. Per the germline V gene, CDR1 is KGHSH and CDR2 is LQKENI. CDR3: CASSPAWLAGRNEQFF. As DNA, the CDR3 is TGTGCCAGCTCACCAGCTTGGCTAGCGGGGCGCAATGAGCAGTTCTTC.

V is TRBV2 and J is TRBJ1-1; 7 bases map to TRBD1. V lost 3 bases, J lost 0 bases, and 4 bases stayed unmatched. Germline lookup yields CDR1 SNHLY and CDR2 FYNNEI. CDR3 size: 15 residues. In nucleotides, the CDR3 is TGTGCCAGCAGTGACACAGGGGCCCTGAACACTGAAGCTTTCTTT. It specifies CASSDTGALNTEAFF.

This clone was recorded once. This chain joins TRBV9 and TRBJ2-1; 11 nucleotides match TRBD2. Trimming cost V 4 bases and J 7 bases; bases outside gene matches: 7. The CDR3 spans 15 residues. Germline V CDR1 and CDR2: SGDLS, YYNGEE. The CDR3 DNA is TGTGCCAGCAGCCCCACACTAGCGGGGGCAAATGAGCAGTTCTTC. It encodes CASSPTLAGANEQFF.

V gene TRBV19 combines with J gene TRBJ2-7; maybe TRBD2 (6 bases). CDR3 length: 15 residues. Germline CDR1 LNHDA, CDR2 SQIVND (reference sequence). The V end was cut by 8 bases, the J end by 1 base, with 18 bases between. DNA of the CDR3: TGTGCCAGTCGGCCGGCAGGGAGGTCTTCCTACGAGCAGTACTTC. Amino acid sequence: CASRPAGRSSYEQYF. The full variable domain, completed using reference TRBV19 and TRBJ2-7, is DGGITQSPKYLFRKEGQNVTLSCEQNLNHDAMYWYRQDPGQGLRLIYYSQIVNDFQKGDIAEGYSVSREKKESFPLTVTSAQKNPTAFYLCASRPAGRSSYEQYFGPGTRLTVT.

The count of this clone is one. The chain employs TRBV6-1 and TRBJ1-6, with 7 bases fitting TRBD1. The CDR3 contains 16 residues. V trimming: 3 bases; J trimming: 2 bases; junction bases outside the gene matches: 4. Germline V lookup: CDR1 MNHNS, CDR2 SASEGT. CDR3: CASSEWTGPYNSPLHF. The CDR3, as DNA: TGTGCCAGCAGTGAGTGGACAGGTCCCTATAATTCACCCCTCCACTTT.

The chain couples TRBV7-2 to TRBJ1-2, with a weak D call TRBD1 (5 bases). The CDR3 is made up of 13 amino acids. V dropped 2 bases and J dropped 4 bases, with 8 bases sitting between them. Germline V gene data show CDR1 as SGHTA and CDR2 as FQGNSA. The CDR3 nucleotides are TGTGCCAGCAGCTTACATGGGGCCTATGGCTACACCTTC. It yields the protein CASSLHGAYGYTF.

CDR3 DNA sequence: TGTGCCTGGAGTATGGGGTTAAATCAGCCCCAGCATTTT. Amino acid sequence: CAWSMGLNQPQHF. This rearrangement joins TRBV30 to TRBJ1-5; no reliable D call. Germline CDR1 is GTSNPN and CDR2 is SVGIG (reference sequence). CDR3 size: 13 residues. V lost 2 bases and J lost 4, with 9 bases in between.

The rearrangement uses TRBV10-3 and TRBJ1-5; 8 bases are a match to TRBD1. The CDR3 runs 15 residues. Germline V lookup: CDR1 ENHRY, CDR2 SYGVKD. The ends lost 2 bases at V and 4 bases at J; junction bases unmatched: 4. The DNA for the CDR3 is TGTGCCATCAGTGAGGCGACAGGGGCTAATCAGCCCCAGCATTTT. Translation gives CAISEATGANQPQHF.